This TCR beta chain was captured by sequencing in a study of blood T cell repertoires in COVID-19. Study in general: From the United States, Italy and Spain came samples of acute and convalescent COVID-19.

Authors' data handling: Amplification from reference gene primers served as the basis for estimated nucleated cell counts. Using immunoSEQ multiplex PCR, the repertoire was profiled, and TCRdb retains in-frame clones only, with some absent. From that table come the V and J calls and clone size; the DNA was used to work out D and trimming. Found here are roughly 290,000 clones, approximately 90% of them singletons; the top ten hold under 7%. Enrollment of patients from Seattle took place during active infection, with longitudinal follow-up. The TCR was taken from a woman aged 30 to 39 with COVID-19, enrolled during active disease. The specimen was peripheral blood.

The CDR3 loop is CASSLVSLPRLADEQFF. CDR3 DNA sequence: TGTGCCAGCAGCTTAGTTTCCCTTCCCCGACTAGCAGATGAGCAGTTCTTC. This chain connects TRBV11-2 to TRBJ2-1; 7 bases line up with TRBD2. There are 17 residues in the CDR3. J was trimmed by 8 bases and V by 1 base; bases with no gene match: 14. CDR1 and CDR2 (germline): SGHAT, FQNNGV.